The 32 T cell receptor beta chains listed next were all sequenced from one sample in a study of T-cell reconstitution after alpha-beta-depleted transplantation in children. A library of TCRbeta sequences, prepared with unique molecular identifiers, was generated. TCRdb recomputed calls from the PCR reads with MiXCR, one row per CDR3 protein. The sample carries around 580,000 distinct CDR3 sequences, roughly 24% recorded once. Sequenced here: PBMCs, mostly from graft donor cells, sampled 360 days after TCRalphabeta/CD19-depleted stem cell transplant. All receptors come from a boy under three years old who had a stem cell transplant for acute myeloid leukemia, so the T cells may come from the graft donor.

Ten or more counts support this clonotype. The rearrangement links TRBV18 to TRBJ2-5, with D perhaps given as TRBD1 or TRBD2 (6 bases each). Trimming took off 4 bases at V and 5 bases at J, with 14 bases between the two ends. In germline, CDR1 is KGHSH, CDR2 LQKENI. This CDR3 is 14 amino acids long. CDR3 nucleotides: TGTGCCAGCTCACGTGGGGGGCGCCGGGAGACCCAGTACTTC. Amino acids: CASSRGGRRETQYF.

The chain has TRBV13 and TRBJ1-3, with 8 bases lining up with TRBD1. V lost 4 bases to trimming and J lost 4 bases; unmatched junction nucleotides: 3. CDR1 and CDR2 (germline): PRHDT, FYEKMQ (reference sequence). CDR3 length equals 14 residues. The CDR3 loop reads CASSSRTGGNTIYF. The CDR3 DNA sequence: TGTGCCAGCAGCTCCCGGACAGGGGGAAACACCATATATTTT. Looking up the rest from reference TRBV13 and TRBJ1-3 gives the full variable domain: AAGVIQSPRHLIKEKRETATLKCYPIPRHDTVYWYQQGPGQDPQFLISFYEKMQSDKGSIPDRFSAQQFSDYHSELNMSSLELGDSALYFCASSSRTGGNTIYFGEGSWLTVV.

This clonotype showed up many times. This chain joins TRBV12-3 or TRBV12-4 and TRBJ2-3; 9 nucleotides agree with TRBD1. The CDR3 has 15 residues. V lost 6 bases and J lost 5; bases outside the gene matches: 9. The CDR3 bases are TGTGCCAGCAGGATACAGGGGGCGAGGGGAGATACGCAGTATTTT. Protein: CASRIQGARGDTQYF.

The chain couples TRBV7-9 to TRBJ2-1; D is undetermined. The germline V and J ends were trimmed by 8 bases and 3 bases, with 8 bases remaining between them. CDR3 length: 12 amino acids. Germline V gene sequence: CDR1 SEHNR, CDR2 FQNEAQ (reference sequence). The CDR3 sequence: CASGPDYNEQFF. CDR3 in DNA: TGTGCCAGCGGGCCTGACTACAATGAGCAGTTCTTC.

This clonotype has only a few counts. The junction and the germline gene differ at one end; a read error may be behind it. The rearrangement links TRBV25-1 to TRBJ2-5, with D tentatively TRBD2 (5 bases). CDR1 and CDR2 from the germline V gene are MGHDK and SYGVNS. The CDR3 covers 11 residues. The CDR3 reads CASSGGLVRHF. In DNA, the CDR3 is TGTGCCAGCAGTGGAGGGCTCGTCAGGCACTTC.

The rearrangement uses TRBV5-6 and TRBJ1-6; 8 positions match TRBD1. V lost 3 bases and J lost 10; bases outside the gene matches: 3. Germline-derived CDR1 and CDR2 are SGHDT and YYEEEE. The CDR3 sequence is 13 residues long. The CDR3 DNA follows: TGTGCCAGCAGCTGGGACAGGCGATCACCCCTCCACTTT. Translated, it gives CASSWDRRSPLHF. Together with reference TRBV5-6 and TRBJ1-6, the CDR3 gives the full variable domain: DAGVTQSPTHLIKTRGQQVTLRCSPKSGHDTVSWYQQALGQGPQFIFQYYEEEERQRGNFPDRFSGHQFPNYSSELNVNALLLGDSALYLCASSWDRRSPLHFGNGTRLTVT.

This chain connects TRBV7-9 to TRBJ1-5, with D maybe TRBD1 (6 bases). There are 14 residues in the CDR3. V was trimmed by 1 base and J by 9 bases, leaving 13 bases between them. Germline V lookup: CDR1 SEHNR, CDR2 FQNEAQ (reference sequence). The CDR3 loop reads CASSLDRELGPQHF. The CDR3 coding sequence is TGTGCCAGCAGCTTAGACAGGGAGCTGGGGCCCCAGCATTTT.

This chain connects TRBV9 to TRBJ2-5, with 10 nucleotides matching TRBD2. The V gene's germline CDR1 is SGDLS and CDR2 YYNGEE. This CDR3 spans 18 amino acids. The V gene end was trimmed by 1 base and the J gene end by 0 bases; junction bases not matched to a gene: 9. This CDR3 is CASSVSASGGLYQETQYF. In DNA form, the CDR3 reads TGTGCCAGCAGCGTATCGGCTAGCGGGGGACTGTACCAAGAGACCCAGTACTTC.

The V and J genes are TRBV29-1 and TRBJ1-2; no reliable D call. The germline CDR1 and CDR2 sequences are SQVTM and ANQGSEA. The CDR3 extends over 13 amino acids. Trimming shortened V by 4 bases and J by 3 bases, and 12 bases separated the two germline ends. This chain's CDR3 is CSVGPDGYYGYTF. The CDR3 DNA is TGCAGCGTTGGCCCAGACGGATACTATGGCTACACCTTC.

This clonotype was seen a handful of times. This rearrangement joins TRBV11-2 to TRBJ1-3; D unclear. V gave up 6 bases and J gave up 4 bases, with 13 bases separating them. Germline CDR1 is SGHAT and CDR2 is FQNNGV. This CDR3 comprises 14 residues. The CDR3 region has the DNA TGTGCCAGCAGTTTTACCATGGCGGGAAACACCATATATTTT. Translated: CASSFTMAGNTIYF. Drawing the rest from reference TRBV11-2 and TRBJ1-3, the complete variable domain is EAGVAQSPRYKIIEKRQSVAFWCNPISGHATLYWYQQILGQGPKLLIQFQNNGVVDDSQLPKDRFSAERLKGVDSTLKIQPAKLEDSAVYLCASSFTMAGNTIYFGEGSWLTVV.

This clonotype has a handful of counts. The chain has TRBV19 and TRBJ2-2, with D possibly TRBD2 on 5 matching bases. Germline V CDR1 and CDR2: LNHDA, SQIVND (reference sequence). The CDR3 is made up of 16 amino acids. Trimming took 3 bases from V and 5 from J, leaving 16 bases between them. The CDR3 sequence: CASSISGKRWTGELFF. DNA for the CDR3: TGTGCCAGTAGTATTTCGGGGAAACGTTGGACCGGGGAGCTGTTTTTT.

The chain employs TRBV11-2 and TRBJ2-3; 9 nucleotides line up with TRBD1. The trim removed 2 bases at V and 6 bases at J, leaving 6 bases unmatched. This CDR3 spans 15 amino acids. CDR1 is SGHAT, CDR2 FQNNGV, per germline. The DNA of the CDR3 is TGTGCCAGCAGCTTATCGTTACAGGGGGCGGATACGCAGTATTTT. This gives the protein CASSLSLQGADTQYF.

To note about this clonotype: Sequence at one end of the junction differs from germline and may be a read error. V usage is TRBV7-9 and J usage is TRBJ2-7; either TRBD1 or TRBD2 may supply D (5 bases each). Germline values: CDR1 SEHNR, CDR2 FQNEAQ (reference sequence). This CDR3 is 10 amino acids long. CDR3 amino acids: CASSKTREIF. CDR3 bases: TGTGCCAGCAGCAAGACCAGGGAGATCTTC.

The chain employs TRBV3-1 and TRBJ2-3, with a tentative D call TRBD1 (5 bases). This CDR3 has 16 amino acids. CDR1 and CDR2 from the germline V gene are LGHDT and YNNKEL (reference sequence). V gave up 1 base and J gave up 5 bases, with 16 bases separating them. CDR3 amino acids: CASSQGGRFLGDTQYF. Here the CDR3 DNA reads TGTGCCAGCAGCCAAGGGGGCCGGTTCTTGGGAGATACGCAGTATTTT.

Ten or more counts support this clonotype. The chain couples TRBV29-1 to TRBJ2-3; D is possibly TRBD2 (6 bases). Trimming took 4 bases from V and 0 from J, leaving 8 bases between them. CDR1 and CDR2 from the germline V gene are SQVTM and ANQGSEA. The CDR3 has 13 residues. The CDR3 DNA follows: TGCAGCGTTGTGGCGGGAAGCACAGATACGCAGTATTTT. It specifies CSVVAGSTDTQYF.

The rearrangement uses TRBV20-1 and TRBJ2-5, with 11 positions matching TRBD1. CDR3 size: 15 residues. Losses at the gene ends were 8 bases for V and 5 bases for J; bases not matched to a gene: 13. Germline loops: CDR1 DFQATT, CDR2 SNEGSKA (reference sequence). The CDR3 DNA reads TGCAGTCTGGCCCCTAGGACAGGGGGCATCGAGACCCAGTACTTC. This translates into CSLAPRTGGIETQYF.

The rearrangement uses TRBV12-3 or TRBV12-4 and TRBJ2-7; TRBD2 matches at 7 bases. V shed 1 base, J shed 0 bases, and the junction held 0 bases outside the gene matches. The CDR3 has 14 residues. The CDR3 spells CASSLGTSSYEQYF. The DNA of the CDR3 is TGTGCCAGCAGTTTAGGGACTAGCTCCTACGAGCAGTACTTC.

This clonotype occurred a few times. This chain links TRBV5-1 with TRBJ2-3, with 9 positions matching TRBD1. Per the germline V gene, CDR1 is SGHRS and CDR2 is YFSETQ. The CDR3 loop spans 15 amino acids. Unmatched junction bases numbered 9, after V lost 6 bases and J lost 4 bases. The CDR3 DNA follows: TGCGCCAGCAATACGAGGACAGGGGTGTCAGATACGCAGTATTTT. Its protein product is CASNTRTGVSDTQYF.

CDR3 sequence reads: CASSTDRDHSYEQYF. The CDR3 region has the DNA TGTGCCAGCAGCACGGACAGGGACCACTCCTACGAGCAGTACTTC. The chain combines TRBV6-1 with TRBJ2-7; 8 bases agree with TRBD1. Looked up from germline, CDR1 is MNHNS and CDR2 is SASEGT. The ends lost 6 bases at V and 0 bases at J; junction bases unmatched: 7. The CDR3 is made up of 15 amino acids.

Many counts were recorded for this clonotype. The chain joins TRBV29-1 to TRBJ1-1; no clear D gene. The CDR3 loop spans 12 amino acids. From germline, CDR1 is SQVTM and CDR2 ANQGSEA. V was shortened by 4 bases and J by 0 bases, with 6 bases between the two germline ends. CDR3 protein: CSVGDVNTEAFF. CDR3 DNA sequence: TGCAGCGTTGGTGATGTGAACACTGAAGCTTTCTTT. The variable domain in full, completed from reference TRBV29-1 and TRBJ1-1, reads SAVISQKPSRDICQRGTSLTIQCQVDSQVTMMFWYRQQPGQSLTLIATANQGSEATYESGFVIDKFPISRPNLTFSTLTVSNMSPEDSSIYLCSVGDVNTEAFFGQGTRLTVV.

The chain recombines TRBV5-1 with TRBJ2-2; D gene unclear. Trimming stripped 4 bases from V and 14 bases from J, with 18 bases between. The CDR3 totals 13 residues. Germline V CDR1 and CDR2: SGHRS, YFSETQ. The CDR3: CASSPSEVLGLFF. DNA of the CDR3: TGCGCCAGCAGCCCAAGCGAGGTCTTGGGACTGTTTTTT.

The genes are TRBV27 and TRBJ1-5; 8 bases fit TRBD1. The CDR3 totals 17 residues. Trimming cost V 5 bases and J 3 bases; bases outside gene matches: 12. CDR1 MNHEY and CDR2 SMNVEV come from the germline V gene (reference sequence). CDR3: CASSPNGQGLPNQPQHF. In nucleotides, the CDR3 is TGTGCCAGCAGTCCCAACGGACAGGGTCTACCCAATCAGCCCCAGCATTTT.

V gene TRBV30 combines with J gene TRBJ1-2, with unresolved D. Germline V gives CDR1 GTSNPN, CDR2 SVGIG (reference sequence). V gave up 8 bases and J gave up 2 bases, with 9 bases separating them. This CDR3 comprises 11 residues. CDR3 loop: CAVPLNYGYTF. The CDR3 nucleotides read TGTGCCGTACCGTTAAACTATGGCTACACCTTC.

This clonotype was counted between two and nine times. The J gene is TRBJ2-3, the V gene TRBV27, with TRBD1 matching 7 bases. The CDR3 totals 15 residues. J was trimmed by 4 bases and V by 10 bases; bases with no gene match: 14. The germline V gene has CDR1 MNHEY and CDR2 SMNVEV (reference sequence). The CDR3: CATIPGQLEADTQYF. Here the CDR3 DNA reads TGTGCCACCATCCCGGGACAGCTTGAAGCAGATACGCAGTATTTT.

This clonotype was seen more than once but under ten times. The genes are TRBV12-3 or TRBV12-4 and TRBJ1-1; D unresolved. This CDR3 spans 14 amino acids. V lost 2 bases, J lost 0 bases, and 7 bases lay in between. The CDR3 loop is CASSLFSLNTEAFF. Here the CDR3 DNA reads TGTGCCAGCAGTTTATTCAGCTTGAACACTGAAGCTTTCTTT.

The DNA of the CDR3 is TGTGCCAGCAGTTCCGGGACAGGGGTGAACACCGGGGAGCTGTTTTTT. Residues: CASSSGTGVNTGELFF. This sequence joins TRBV7-2 and TRBJ2-2; TRBD1 agrees at 10 bases. Germline trimming cut 6 bases from V and 1 base from J; bases unmatched to any gene: 5. Germline values: CDR1 SGHTA, CDR2 FQGNSA. CDR3 length equals 16 residues. The entire variable domain, with the rest obtained from reference TRBV7-2 and TRBJ2-2, is as follows: GAGVSQSPSNKVTEKGKDVELRCDPISGHTALYWYRQSLGQGLEFLIYFQGNSAPDKSGLPSDRFSAERTGGSVSTLTIQRTQQEDSAVYLCASSSGTGVNTGELFFGEGSRLTVL.

In its sample, this clonotype was seen a few times. V usage is TRBV5-1 and J usage is TRBJ2-5, with 7 bases that match TRBD1. Germline V gives CDR1 SGHRS, CDR2 YFSETQ. This CDR3 is 13 amino acids long. Trimming took 5 bases from V and 1 from J; bases not matched to a gene: 2. The CDR3 DNA is TGCGCCAGCAGGGGGACAGCCCAAGAGACCCAGTACTTC. Protein sequence: CASRGTAQETQYF.

This clonotype has a handful of counts. The rearrangement uses TRBV12-3 or TRBV12-4 and TRBJ2-5; D not resolved. The CDR3 consists of 12 residues. V dropped 7 bases and J dropped 4 bases, with 10 bases sitting between them. Written as DNA, the CDR3 is TGTGCCAGCACGGTGGGTTCAGAGACCCAGTACTTC. Amino acids: CASTVGSETQYF.

The chain joins TRBV25-1 to TRBJ2-1; 8 bases match TRBD2. This CDR3 contains 17 residues. The germline CDR1 and CDR2 sequences are MGHDK and SYGVNS. The trim removed 5 bases at V and 7 bases at J, leaving 16 bases unmatched. Here the CDR3 reads CASSSSAGTRSRNEQFF. For the CDR3, the DNA is TGTGCCAGCAGTAGTTCCGCCGGGACTAGATCAAGGAATGAGCAGTTCTTC.

The CDR3 sequence: CASSQDGLAGADNEQFF. CDR3 coding DNA: TGCGCCAGCAGCCAAGACGGGCTAGCGGGGGCCGACAATGAGCAGTTCTTC. The chain has TRBV4-1 and TRBJ2-1; 10 nucleotides align to TRBD2. Trimming at V came to 0 bases and at J to 5 bases, leaving 7 bases not matched to a gene. This CDR3 region has 17 residues. Germline V lookup: CDR1 MGHRA, CDR2 YSYEKL.

This clonotype was seen many times. The V gene is TRBV20-1, the J gene TRBJ2-7; D not certain. Germline CDR1 reads DFQATT; CDR2 reads SNEGSKA (reference sequence). V was shortened by 6 bases and J by 3 bases, with 12 bases between the two germline ends. The CDR3 is 12 residues long. CDR3 in amino acids: CSADFEYYEQYF. CDR3 DNA sequence: TGCAGTGCCGACTTTGAGTACTACGAGCAGTACTTC.

This chain links TRBV5-5 with TRBJ2-7; either TRBD1 or TRBD2 may supply D (6 bases each). Looked up from germline, CDR1 is SGHKS and CDR2 is YYEKEE (reference sequence). The CDR3 is 13 amino acids. V dropped 6 bases and J dropped 3 bases, with 13 bases sitting between them. The CDR3 spells CASTSGADYEQYF. The CDR3 DNA follows: TGTGCCAGCACCTCGGGGGCTGACTACGAGCAGTACTTC.